This TCR beta chain is drawn from a study of blood T cell repertoires in COVID-19. Study-level information: Acute-phase and convalescent COVID-19 samples originated in the United States, Italy and Spain. In each case, the material was cDNA or gDNA derived from T cells, B-cell-depleted T cells, or PBMCs.

In terms of age and location, participants ranged from about 18 to 89 years and lived in around 22 US areas. In the authors' workflow: Counts of nucleated cells, estimated from reference gene primer amplification, were obtained. Clones were read by immunoSEQ multiplex PCR, and TCRdb kept only the in-frame ones, dropping some. The V and J calls and the clone size are those of that table, but D and trimming were determined from the DNA. The repertoire has about 280,000 clones, nearly 90% of them found once; the top ten carry around 1.7%. Germline CDR1 SGHRS, CDR2 YFSETQ. V trimming: 0 bases; J trimming: 4 bases; junction bases outside the gene matches: 8. The length of the CDR3 is 17 residues.

The specimen was PBMCs or T cells enriched from blood (not recorded which). The receptor comes from a woman aged 18-29 years with acute COVID-19. The chain carries TRBV5-1 and TRBJ2-3, with 10 nucleotides matching TRBD2. In nucleotides, the CDR3 is TGCGCCAGCAGCTTGGCCTCCCTAGCGGGAGTTGCAGATACGCAGTATTTT. This codes for CASSLASLAGVADTQYF.